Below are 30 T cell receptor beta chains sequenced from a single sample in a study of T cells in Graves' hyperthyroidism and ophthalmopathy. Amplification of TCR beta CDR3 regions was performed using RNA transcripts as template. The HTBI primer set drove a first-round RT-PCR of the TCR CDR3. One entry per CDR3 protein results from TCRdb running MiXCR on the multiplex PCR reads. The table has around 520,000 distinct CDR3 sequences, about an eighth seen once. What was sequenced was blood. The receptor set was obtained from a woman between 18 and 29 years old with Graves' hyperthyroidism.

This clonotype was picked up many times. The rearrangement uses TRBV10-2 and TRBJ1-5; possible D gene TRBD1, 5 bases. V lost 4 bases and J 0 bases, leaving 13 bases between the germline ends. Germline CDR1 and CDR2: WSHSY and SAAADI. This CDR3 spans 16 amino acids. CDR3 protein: CASSAGRGYSNQPQHF. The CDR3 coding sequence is TGCGCCAGCAGTGCGGGACGGGGATATAGCAATCAGCCCCAGCATTTT.

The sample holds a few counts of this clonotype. DNA for the CDR3: TGCGCCAGCAGCCAAGATTTGGGGGGTAGTCAGCCCCAGCATTTT. Protein sequence: CASSQDLGGSQPQHF. The V call is TRBV4-1, the J call TRBJ1-5; possible D gene TRBD1, 5 bases. V was trimmed by 0 bases and J by 6 bases, leaving 12 bases between them. Germline V gene data show CDR1 as MGHRA and CDR2 as YSYEKL. CDR3 size: 15 residues.

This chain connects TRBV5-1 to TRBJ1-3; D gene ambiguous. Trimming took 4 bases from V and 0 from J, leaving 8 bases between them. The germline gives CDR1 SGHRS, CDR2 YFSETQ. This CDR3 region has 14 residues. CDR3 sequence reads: CASSERTSGNTIYF. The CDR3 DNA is TGCGCCAGCAGCGAGAGGACCTCTGGAAACACCATATATTTT.

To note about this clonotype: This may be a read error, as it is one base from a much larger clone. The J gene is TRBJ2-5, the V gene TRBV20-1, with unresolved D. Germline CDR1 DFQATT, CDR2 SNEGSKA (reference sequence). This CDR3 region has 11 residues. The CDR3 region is CSAGHQEIQYF. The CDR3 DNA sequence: TGCAGTGCCGGGCACCAAGAGATCCAGTACTTC.

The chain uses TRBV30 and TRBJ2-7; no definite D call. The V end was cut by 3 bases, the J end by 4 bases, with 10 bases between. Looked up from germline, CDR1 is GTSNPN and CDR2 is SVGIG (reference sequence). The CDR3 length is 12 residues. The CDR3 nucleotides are TGTGCCTGGAGAAGCGACCATTACGAGCAGTACTTC. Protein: CAWRSDHYEQYF.

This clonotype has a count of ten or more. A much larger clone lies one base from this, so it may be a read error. The CDR3 spells CASSLGHHCTTDTQYF. CDR3 coding DNA: TGTGCCAGCAGCTTAGGACATCACTGCACAACAGATACGCAGTATTTT. The chain carries TRBV11-2 and TRBJ2-3, with D uncertain. In germline, CDR1 is SGHAT, CDR2 FQNNGV. Trimming shortened V by 1 base and J by 3 bases, and 14 bases separated the two germline ends. This CDR3 is built from 16 residues.

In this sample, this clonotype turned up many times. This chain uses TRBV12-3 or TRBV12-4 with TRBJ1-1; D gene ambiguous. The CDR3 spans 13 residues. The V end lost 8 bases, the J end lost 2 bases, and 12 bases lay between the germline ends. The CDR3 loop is CASGRGLNTEAFF. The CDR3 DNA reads TGTGCCAGCGGTCGCGGGTTAAACACTGAAGCTTTCTTT.

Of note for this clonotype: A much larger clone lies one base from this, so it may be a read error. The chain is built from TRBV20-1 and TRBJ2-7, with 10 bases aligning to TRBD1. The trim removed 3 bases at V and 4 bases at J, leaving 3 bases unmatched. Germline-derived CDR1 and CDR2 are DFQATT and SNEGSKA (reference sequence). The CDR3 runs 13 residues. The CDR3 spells CSASRTGGYEQYF. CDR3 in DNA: TGCAGTGCTAGCCGGACAGGGGGGTACGAGCAGTACTTC.

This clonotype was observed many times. This CDR3 reads CASSPLRRGHQPQHF. In DNA, the CDR3 is TGTGCCAGCAGTCCCCTCCGGAGGGGACATCAGCCCCAGCATTTT. The rearrangement uses TRBV28 and TRBJ1-5, with a possible D match to TRBD1 (5 bases). The germline V and J ends were trimmed by 5 bases and 5 bases, with 16 bases remaining between them. The CDR3 is 15 amino acids. Germline CDR1 reads MDHEN; CDR2 reads SYDVKM.

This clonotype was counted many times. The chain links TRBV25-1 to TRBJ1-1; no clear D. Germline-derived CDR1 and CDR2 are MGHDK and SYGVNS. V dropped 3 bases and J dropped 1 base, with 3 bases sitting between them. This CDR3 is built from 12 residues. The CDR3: CASSDPNTEAFF. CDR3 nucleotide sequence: TGTGCCAGCAGTGATCCGAACACTGAAGCTTTCTTT.

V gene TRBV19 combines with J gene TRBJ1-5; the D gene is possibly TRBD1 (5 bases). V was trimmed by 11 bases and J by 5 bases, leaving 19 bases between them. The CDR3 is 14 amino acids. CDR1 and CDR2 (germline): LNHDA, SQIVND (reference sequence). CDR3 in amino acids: CASLPGWGDQPQHF. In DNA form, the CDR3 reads TGTGCCTCCCTTCCGGGCTGGGGGGATCAGCCCCAGCATTTT.

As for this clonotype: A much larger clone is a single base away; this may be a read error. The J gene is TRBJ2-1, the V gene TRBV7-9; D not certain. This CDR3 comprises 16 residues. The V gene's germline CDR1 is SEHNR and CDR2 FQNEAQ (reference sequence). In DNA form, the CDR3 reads TGTACCAGCAGCCCCCCCCGAGGCAGCTCCTACAATGAGCAGTTCTTC. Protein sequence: CTSSPPRGSSYNEQFF.

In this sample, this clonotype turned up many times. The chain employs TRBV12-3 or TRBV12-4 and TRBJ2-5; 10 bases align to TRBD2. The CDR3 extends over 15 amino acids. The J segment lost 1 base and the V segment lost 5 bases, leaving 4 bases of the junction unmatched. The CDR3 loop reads CASSKLAGPQETQYF. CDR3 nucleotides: TGTGCCAGCAGTAAACTAGCGGGGCCCCAAGAGACCCAGTACTTC.

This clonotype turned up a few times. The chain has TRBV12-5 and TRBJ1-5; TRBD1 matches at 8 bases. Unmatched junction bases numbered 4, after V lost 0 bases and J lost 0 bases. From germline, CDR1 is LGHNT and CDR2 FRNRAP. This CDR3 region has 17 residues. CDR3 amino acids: CASGLVGTGNSNQPQHF. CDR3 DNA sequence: TGTGCTAGTGGTTTGGTCGGGACAGGAAATAGCAATCAGCCCCAGCATTTT.

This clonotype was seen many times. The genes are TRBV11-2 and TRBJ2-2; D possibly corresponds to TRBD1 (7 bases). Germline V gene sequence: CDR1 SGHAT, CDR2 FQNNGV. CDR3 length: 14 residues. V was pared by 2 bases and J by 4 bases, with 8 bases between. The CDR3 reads CASSLQGGTGELFF. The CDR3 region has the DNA TGTGCCAGCAGCTTACAGGGGGGCACCGGGGAGCTGTTTTTT.

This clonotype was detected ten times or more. CDR3: CASSLAETYEQYF. Written as DNA, the CDR3 is TGTGCCAGCAGTTTGGCAGAAACCTACGAGCAGTACTTC. The genes are TRBV27 and TRBJ2-7; the D is unclear. Trimming shortened V by 3 bases and J by 2 bases, and 8 bases separated the two germline ends. The CDR3 covers 13 residues. Per the germline V gene, CDR1 is MNHEY and CDR2 is SMNVEV (reference sequence).

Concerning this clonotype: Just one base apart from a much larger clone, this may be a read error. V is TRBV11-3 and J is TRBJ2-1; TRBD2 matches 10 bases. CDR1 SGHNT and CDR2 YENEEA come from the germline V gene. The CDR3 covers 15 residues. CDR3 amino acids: CASSLTSGIYSEQFF. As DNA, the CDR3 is TGTGCCAGCAGCTTAACTAGCGGGATCTACAGTGAGCAGTTCTTC.

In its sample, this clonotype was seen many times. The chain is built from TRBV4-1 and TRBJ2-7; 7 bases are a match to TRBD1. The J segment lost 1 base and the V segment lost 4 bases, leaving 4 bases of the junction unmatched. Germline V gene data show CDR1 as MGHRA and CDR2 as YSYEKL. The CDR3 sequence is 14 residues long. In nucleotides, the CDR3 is TGCGCCAGCAGCCCTGGACAGGAATCCTACGAGCAGTACTTC. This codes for CASSPGQESYEQYF.

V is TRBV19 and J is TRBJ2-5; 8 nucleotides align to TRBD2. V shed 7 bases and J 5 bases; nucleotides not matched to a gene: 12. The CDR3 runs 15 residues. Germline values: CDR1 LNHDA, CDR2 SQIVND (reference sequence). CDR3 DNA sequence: TGTGCCAGTACCGACACAGCGGGAGTCGGGGAGACCCAGTACTTC. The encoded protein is CASTDTAGVGETQYF.

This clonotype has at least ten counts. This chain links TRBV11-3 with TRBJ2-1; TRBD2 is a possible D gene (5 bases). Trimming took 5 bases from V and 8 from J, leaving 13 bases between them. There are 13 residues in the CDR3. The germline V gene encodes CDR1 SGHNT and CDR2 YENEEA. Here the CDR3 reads CASSLPRTDEQFF. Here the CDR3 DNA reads TGTGCCAGCAGCCTCCCCCGGACTGATGAGCAGTTCTTC. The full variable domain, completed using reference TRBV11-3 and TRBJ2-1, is EAGVVQSPRYKIIEKKQPVAFWCNPISGHNTLYWYLQNLGQGPELLIRYENEEAVDDSQLPKDRFSAERLKGVDSTLKIQPAELGDSAVYLCASSLPRTDEQFFGPGTRLTVL.

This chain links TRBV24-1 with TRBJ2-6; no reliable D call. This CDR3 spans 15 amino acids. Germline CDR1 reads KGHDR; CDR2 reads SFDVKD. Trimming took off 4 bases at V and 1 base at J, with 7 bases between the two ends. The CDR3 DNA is TGTGCCACCAGTGACCCTCGATCTGGGGCCAACGTCCTGACTTTC. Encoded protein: CATSDPRSGANVLTF.

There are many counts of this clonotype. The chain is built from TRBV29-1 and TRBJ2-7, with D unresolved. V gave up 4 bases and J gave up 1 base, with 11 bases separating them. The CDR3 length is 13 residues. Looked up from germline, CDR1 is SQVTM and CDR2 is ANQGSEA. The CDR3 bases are TGCAGCGTTGTTGGGGAAAATTCCTACGAGCAGTACTTC. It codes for CSVVGENSYEQYF.

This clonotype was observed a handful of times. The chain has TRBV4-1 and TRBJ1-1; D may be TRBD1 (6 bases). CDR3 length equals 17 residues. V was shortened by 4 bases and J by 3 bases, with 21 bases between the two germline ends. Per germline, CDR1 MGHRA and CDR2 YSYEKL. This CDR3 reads CASSPGEGDWADTEAFF. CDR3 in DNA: TGCGCCAGCAGCCCAGGGGAAGGGGACTGGGCAGACACTGAAGCTTTCTTT.

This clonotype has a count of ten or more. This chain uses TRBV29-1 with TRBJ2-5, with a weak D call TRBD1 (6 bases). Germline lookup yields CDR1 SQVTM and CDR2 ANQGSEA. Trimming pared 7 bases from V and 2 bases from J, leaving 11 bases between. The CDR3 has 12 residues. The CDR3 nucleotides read TGCAGCGGGGATACAGGGCAAGAGACCCAGTACTTC. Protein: CSGDTGQETQYF.

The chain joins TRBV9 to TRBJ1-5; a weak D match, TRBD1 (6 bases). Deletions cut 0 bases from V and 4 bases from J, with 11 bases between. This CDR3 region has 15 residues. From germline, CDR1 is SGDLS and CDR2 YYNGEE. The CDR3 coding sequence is TGTGCCAGCAGCGTAGGCGGGGGGCAAAATCAGCCCCAGCATTTT. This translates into CASSVGGGQNQPQHF.

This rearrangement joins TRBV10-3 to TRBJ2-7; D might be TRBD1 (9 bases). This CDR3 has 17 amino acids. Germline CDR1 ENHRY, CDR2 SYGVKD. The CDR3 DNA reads TGTGCGACCGTACAGGGGGCTCGAGCGGGGGAACCTTACGAGCAGTACTTC. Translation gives CATVQGARAGEPYEQYF.

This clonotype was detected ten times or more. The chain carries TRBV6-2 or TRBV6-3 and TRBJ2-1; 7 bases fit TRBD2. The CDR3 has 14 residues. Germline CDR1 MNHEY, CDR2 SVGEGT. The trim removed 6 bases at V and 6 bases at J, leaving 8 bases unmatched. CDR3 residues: CASRPAGARNEQFF. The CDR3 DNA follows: TGTGCCAGCAGACCTGCGGGAGCTCGCAATGAGCAGTTCTTC.

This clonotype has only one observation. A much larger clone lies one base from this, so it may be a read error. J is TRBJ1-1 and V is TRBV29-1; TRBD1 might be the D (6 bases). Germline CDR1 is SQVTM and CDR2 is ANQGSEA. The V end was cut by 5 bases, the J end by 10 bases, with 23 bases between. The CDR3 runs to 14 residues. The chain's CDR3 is CSVLRDKGPQVAFF. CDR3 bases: TGCAGCGTTTTGCGGGACAAGGGCCCCCAGGTAGCTTTCTTT.

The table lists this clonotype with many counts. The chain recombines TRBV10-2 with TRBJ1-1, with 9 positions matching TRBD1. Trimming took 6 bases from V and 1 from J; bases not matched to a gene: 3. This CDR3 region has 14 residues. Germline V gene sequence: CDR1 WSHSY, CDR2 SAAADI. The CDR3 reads CASREGQGNTEAFF. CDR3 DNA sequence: TGCGCCAGCAGGGAGGGACAGGGGAACACTGAAGCTTTCTTT.

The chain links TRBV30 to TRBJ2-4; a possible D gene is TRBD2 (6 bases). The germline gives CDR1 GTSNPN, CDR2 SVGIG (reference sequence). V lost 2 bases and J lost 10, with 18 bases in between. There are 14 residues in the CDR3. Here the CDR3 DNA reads TGTGCCTGGAGTTCCCGCGGGACCGTGGGTATTCAGTACTTC. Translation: CAWSSRGTVGIQYF.